The T cell receptor beta chain under discussion was sequenced for a study of T cell responses to AZD1222 COVID-19 vaccine. Findings and caveats of the study: Baseline serology detected seropositivity in only 5 to 7 AZD1222 recipients.

For this clone: Its antigen is unknown.

Germline lookup yields CDR1 SGHRS and CDR2 YFSETQ. Trimming left V 0 bases short and J 6 bases short, with 19 bases between. The CDR3 is made up of 16 amino acids. Using immunoSEQ multiplex PCR, the repertoire was profiled, and TCRdb retains in-frame clones only, with some absent. The sample records 95,000 to 100,000 clones, 86% being singletons. This sample comprised peripheral blood, obtained on day 0 of AZD1222 vaccination. This TCR was sampled from an adult in good health. The chain carries TRBV5-1 and TRBJ2-7; D not certain. CDR3 amino acids: CASSLEAIFRGSEQYF. CDR3 DNA sequence: TGCGCCAGCAGCTTGGAGGCAATCTTCCGTGGATCCGAGCAGTACTTC.